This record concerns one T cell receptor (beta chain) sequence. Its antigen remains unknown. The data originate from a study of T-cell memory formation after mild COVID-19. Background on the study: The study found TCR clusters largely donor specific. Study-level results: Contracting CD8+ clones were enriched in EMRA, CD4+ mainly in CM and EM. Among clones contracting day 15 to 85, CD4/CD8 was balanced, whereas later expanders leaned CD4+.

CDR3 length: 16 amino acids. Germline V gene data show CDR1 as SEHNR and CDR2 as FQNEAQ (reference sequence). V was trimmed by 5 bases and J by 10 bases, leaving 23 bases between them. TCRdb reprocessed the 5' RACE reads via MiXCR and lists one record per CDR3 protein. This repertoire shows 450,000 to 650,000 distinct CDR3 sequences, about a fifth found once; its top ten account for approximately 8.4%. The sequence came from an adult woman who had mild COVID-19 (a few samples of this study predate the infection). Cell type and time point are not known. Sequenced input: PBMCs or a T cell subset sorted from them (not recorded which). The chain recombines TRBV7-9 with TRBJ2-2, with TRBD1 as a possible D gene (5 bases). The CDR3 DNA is TGTGCCAGCAGCCCGCCCGGCAGGGTGAACCCCGCGGAGCTGTTTTTT. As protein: CASSPPGRVNPAELFF.